This T cell receptor (beta chain) was found in a study of blood T cell repertoires in COVID-19 (dated by TCRdb to the early 2020s). At the level of the whole study: Samples from collaborators originated in the United States, Italy and Spain and spanned both the acute and convalescent phases of COVID-19. The prospective study material was composed of cDNA or gDNA derived from T cells, B-cell-depleted T cells, or PBMCs. Subjects who had been exposed to COVID-19, were actively infected with it, or had recovered from it provided the deeply sampled blood TCRbeta repertoires that made up the dataset. HLA class I and class II types, where available, came from metadata supplied by the sample provider rather than from assay-based typing. The samples were drawn from the first 160 participants of the ongoing ImmuneRACE study and from over 950 subjects provided by 6 global collaborators. A freely available public database, intended as a resource for researchers studying the immune response to SARS-CoV-2, is where the repertoires were released. The sample metadata nearly always contained a de-identified subject ID, COVID-19 status, age in years and sex. General study outcomes and caveats: Clinical and demographic metadata were provided uncurated, with the amount varying by source and participant.

The CDR3 measures 14 amino acids from cysteine to phenylalanine. The entry retains the CDR3 DNA only, 42 bases that are in frame from base 1. The germline V gene (reference sequence) yields LNHDA for CDR1 and SQIVND for CDR2. V drops 5 bases and J drops 1 base, leaving 11 bases in between. In Seattle, one collaborating source enrolled patients while the infection was active and tracked those patients longitudinally over the course of disease. Collaborating institutions collected whole blood in K2EDTA tubes following their own protocols. Collaborator samples were shipped for TCRbeta analysis as frozen whole blood, isolated PBMCs, or DNA extracted from either sample type. TCRbeta CDR3 regions were amplified from genomic DNA by means of the immunoSEQ Assay, a bias-controlled multiplex PCR. Per the authors' processing: Within the assay, amplification of reference gene primers was used to estimate how many nucleated cells each sample contained. To quantify the absolute abundance of each unique TCRbeta CDR3 rearrangement, sequence reads were collapsed and filtered. For each sample, productive Simpson clonality was calculated as the square root of Simpson's diversity index across productive rearrangements. TCRdb provides this immuneACCESS table in a form limited to in-frame rearrangements. Some clones are lacking; in checked studies, under half of them reflect an unresolved V gene, and why the rest are absent is not known. D and trimming come from the DNA, and the V and J calls and clone size come from that table. The sample profile shows roughly 230,000 clones; over 90% of them were found once. The ten biggest clones cover about 0.8% of the sample.

Remarks on this clone: The target of this receptor is not known. No qualities accompany the bases; no much larger clone lies one base away.

This receptor chain uses TRBV19 and TRBJ1-1; the D segment could be TRBD1, given 6 matching bases. The source is a man between 25 and 39 years old with COVID-19, enrolled during active disease. Sequencing used peripheral blood. The DNA sequence is as follows: TGTGCCAGTAGTCTAGGACAGAAGAACACTGAAGCTTTCTTT. The translation is CASSLGQKNTEAFF.